This T cell receptor (beta chain) comes out of a study of blood T cell repertoires in COVID-19. The germline CDR1 and CDR2 sequences are SNHLY and FYNNEI. The CDR3 covers 17 residues. Germline trimming cut 0 bases from V and 2 bases from J; bases unmatched to any gene: 6. Participants, 18 to 89 years old, spanned around 26 US areas. Original analysis: Cell counts per sample came from amplifying reference gene primers. The table came from immunoSEQ multiplex PCR; TCRdb's copy has only in-frame clones and leaves some out. V, J and clone size are taken as reported in that table, and D and trimming were inferred from the DNA itself. This sample has about 370,000 clones, with approximately 92% found just once.

The V and J genes are TRBV2 and TRBJ2-4; 8 bases align to TRBD1. The source of this sequence is a man in his late teens or twenties who had recovered from COVID-19. Material: PBMCs or T cells enriched from blood (not recorded which). This CDR3 reads CASSEAGRTGTKNIQYF. The CDR3 nucleotides are TGTGCCAGCAGTGAAGCCGGTAGGACAGGGACCAAAAACATTCAGTACTTC. Together with reference TRBV2 and TRBJ2-4, the CDR3 gives the full variable domain: EPEVTQTPSHQVTQMGQEVILRCVPISNHLYFYWYRQILGQKVEFLVSFYNNEISEKSEIFDDQFSVERPDGSNFTLKIRSTKLEDSAMYFCASSEAGRTGTKNIQYFGAGTRLSVL.